These T cell receptor beta chains were read from a single sample in a study of control samples from healthy donors and cancer patients. The repertoire was sequenced with immunoSEQ multiplex PCR; TCRdb's copy has only in-frame clones and lacks some. The profile shows 99,000 or so clones, roughly 80% of them singletons. Sequencing used blood. The source is a woman aged 50 to 65 in good health. Each CDR3 is given with its conserved first and last residue. Each record gives: V gene, J gene, D gene, clone size, CDR3 protein, CDR3 DNA. A D gene is named only where the DNA matches it firmly. A row's size may be missing; if present it is once, few, many or a size class.

V gene: TRBV25-1
J gene: TRBJ1-1
D gene: NA
clone size: NA
CDR3 protein: CASSESRRGDTEAFF
CDR3 DNA: TGTGCCAGCAGTGAATCGAGAAGAGGGGACACTGAAGCTTTCTTT

V gene: TRBV30
J gene: TRBJ1-1
D gene: NA
clone size: NA
CDR3 protein: CAWRENTEAFF
CDR3 DNA: TGTGCCTGGAGGGAAAACACTGAAGCTTTCTTT

V gene: TRBV28
J gene: TRBJ1-3
D gene: NA
clone size: NA
CDR3 protein: CASSFTDSGNTIYF
CDR3 DNA: TGTGCCAGCAGTTTCACAGACTCTGGAAACACCATATATTTT

V gene: TRBV11-2
J gene: TRBJ2-5
D gene: TRBD2
clone size: NA
CDR3 protein: CASSQRSSGKPVPETQYF
CDR3 DNA: TGTGCCAGCAGCCAGAGGTCTAGCGGGAAGCCAGTTCCAGAGACCCAGTACTTC

V gene: TRBV4-2
J gene: TRBJ1-2
D gene: NA
clone size: NA
CDR3 protein: CASSLRWGGENSDGYTF
CDR3 DNA: TGTGCCAGCAGTCTGAGGTGGGGGGGAGAGAACTCAGATGGCTACACCTTC

V gene: TRBV27
J gene: TRBJ1-4
D gene: NA
clone size: few
CDR3 protein: CASSWGVREKLFF
CDR3 DNA: TGTGCCAGCAGTTGGGGGGTTCGGGAAAAACTGTTTTTT

V gene: TRBV12-3/TRBV12-4
J gene: TRBJ1-4
D gene: NA
clone size: NA
CDR3 protein: CASSSDSNEKLFF
CDR3 DNA: TGTGCCAGCAGCTCGGACAGTAATGAAAAACTGTTTTTT

V gene: TRBV3-1/TRBV3-2
J gene: TRBJ2-3
D gene: NA
clone size: NA
CDR3 protein: CASRPDVASTDTQYF
CDR3 DNA: TGTGCCAGCAGACCGGACGTCGCTAGCACAGATACGCAGTATTTT

V gene: TRBV4-3
J gene: TRBJ1-2
D gene: NA
clone size: NA
CDR3 protein: CASSPGEALYGYTF
CDR3 DNA: TGCGCCAGCAGCCCCGGAGAGGCTTTGTATGGCTACACCTTC

V gene: TRBV28
J gene: TRBJ1-5
D gene: NA
clone size: NA
CDR3 protein: CASSPQGRGRNQPQHF
CDR3 DNA: TGTGCCAGCAGCCCCCAGGGCCGGGGGCGCAATCAGCCCCAGCATTTT

V gene: TRBV13
J gene: TRBJ1-5
D gene: NA
clone size: NA
CDR3 protein: CASSGREGNQPQHF
CDR3 DNA: TGTGCCAGCAGCGGCAGGGAGGGGAATCAGCCCCAGCATTTT

V gene: TRBV5-5
J gene: TRBJ2-7
D gene: NA
clone size: NA
CDR3 protein: CASSGQREYEQYF
CDR3 DNA: TGTGCCAGCAGCGGCCAGAGGGAGTACGAGCAGTACTTC

V gene: TRBV13
J gene: TRBJ2-1
D gene: NA
clone size: NA
CDR3 protein: CASSFTEGGGNEQFF
CDR3 DNA: TGTGCCAGCAGCTTTACCGAGGGGGGGGGTAATGAGCAGTTCTTC